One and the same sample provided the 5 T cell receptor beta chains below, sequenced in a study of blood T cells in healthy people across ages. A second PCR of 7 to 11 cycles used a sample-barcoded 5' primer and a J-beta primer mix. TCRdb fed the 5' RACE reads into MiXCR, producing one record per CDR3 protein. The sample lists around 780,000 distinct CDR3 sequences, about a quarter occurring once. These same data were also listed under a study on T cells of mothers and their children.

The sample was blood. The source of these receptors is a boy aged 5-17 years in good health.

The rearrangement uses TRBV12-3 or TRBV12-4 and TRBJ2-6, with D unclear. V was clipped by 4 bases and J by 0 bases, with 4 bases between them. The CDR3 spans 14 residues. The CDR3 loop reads CASSWTSGANVLTF. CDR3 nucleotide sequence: TGTGCCAGCAGTTGGACCTCTGGGGCCAACGTCCTGACTTTC.

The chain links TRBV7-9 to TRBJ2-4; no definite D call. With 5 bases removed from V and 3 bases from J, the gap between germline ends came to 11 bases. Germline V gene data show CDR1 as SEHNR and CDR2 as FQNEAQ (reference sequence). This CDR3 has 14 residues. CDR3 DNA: TGTGCCAGCAGCCCCGCTCTAGACAAAAACATTCAGTACTTC. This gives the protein CASSPALDKNIQYF.

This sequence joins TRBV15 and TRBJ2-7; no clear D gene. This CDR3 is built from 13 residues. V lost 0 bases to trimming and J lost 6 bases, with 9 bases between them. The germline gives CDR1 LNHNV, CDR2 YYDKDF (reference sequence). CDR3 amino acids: CATSREMSREQYF. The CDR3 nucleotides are TGTGCCACCAGCAGAGAGATGAGCCGCGAGCAGTACTTC.

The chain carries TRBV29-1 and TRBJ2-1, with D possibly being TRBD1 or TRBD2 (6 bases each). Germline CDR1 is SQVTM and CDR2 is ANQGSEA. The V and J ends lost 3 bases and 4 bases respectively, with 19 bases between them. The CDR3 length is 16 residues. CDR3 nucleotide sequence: TGCAGCGTTGAGCCGGGACTTCTAAGGGGGTACAATGAGCAGTTCTTC. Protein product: CSVEPGLLRGYNEQFF.

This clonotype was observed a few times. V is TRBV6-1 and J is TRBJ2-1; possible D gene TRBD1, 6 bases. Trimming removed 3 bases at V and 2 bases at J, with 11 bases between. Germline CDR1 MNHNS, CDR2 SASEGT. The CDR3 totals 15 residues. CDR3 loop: CASSDRGDAYNEQFF. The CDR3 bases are TGTGCCAGCAGTGACAGGGGCGATGCCTACAATGAGCAGTTCTTC.